What follows describes a single T cell receptor beta chain. The data were obtained in a study of blood T cell repertoires in COVID-19. Study information: Sites in the United States, Italy and Spain provided acute and convalescent COVID-19 samples. Nucleic acid was either cDNA or gDNA, and it came from T cells, B-cell-depleted T cells, or PBMCs.

V lost 3 bases and J lost 6; bases outside the gene matches: 9. There are 15 residues in the CDR3. Germline CDR1 reads KGHSH; CDR2 reads LQKENI. Original analysis: Reference gene primer amplification yielded estimated nucleated cell counts. Here immunoSEQ multiplex PCR was the method, and the copy in TCRdb shows in-frame clones only, minus some. That table furnishes V, J and clone size, whereas the DNA furnished D and trimming. This table holds approximately 65,000 clones, approximately 86% found once. Sequenced: peripheral blood. The V gene is TRBV18, the J gene TRBJ1-1, with 8 bases identical to TRBD1. The receptor's source is a man aged 40-55 years with acute or convalescent COVID-19. CDR3 sequence: CASSPRTGPGSEAFF. The DNA for the CDR3 is TGTGCCAGCTCACCGAGGACAGGGCCGGGATCTGAAGCTTTCTTT. The full variable domain, rest sourced from reference TRBV18 and TRBJ1-1, is NAGVMQNPRHLVRRRGQEARLRCSPMKGHSHVYWYRQLPEEGLKFMVYLQKENIIDESGMPKERFSAEFPKEGPSILRIQQVVRGDSAAYFCASSPRTGPGSEAFFGQGTRLTVV.